Presented here are 3 T cell receptor beta chains from one specimen sequenced in a study of blood T cell repertoires in COVID-19. This table comes from immunoSEQ multiplex PCR, and its TCRdb copy is limited to in-frame clones, with some not included. Altogether some 150,000 clones are present, about 80% being singletons, with the ten largest covering just under 3%. Sequences were obtained from PBMCs or T cells enriched from blood (not recorded which). All receptors derive from a woman aged 45-59 years who had recovered from COVID-19.

The chain joins TRBV19 to TRBJ2-1, with TRBD1 matching 8 bases. The CDR3 totals 18 residues. Trimming took 1 base from V and 3 from J; bases not matched to a gene: 11. Germline-derived CDR1 and CDR2 are LNHDA and SQIVND (reference sequence). CDR3 sequence reads: CASSIGSPDRGGYNEQFF. The CDR3 bases are TGTGCCAGTAGTATAGGGTCCCCCGACAGGGGTGGCTACAATGAGCAGTTCTTC.

The rearrangement joins TRBV18 to TRBJ2-1, with D possibly TRBD2 on 6 matching bases. This CDR3 spans 15 amino acids. The V end lost 2 bases, the J end lost 7 bases, and 15 bases lay between the germline ends. Germline V gene sequence: CDR1 KGHSH, CDR2 LQKENI. The CDR3 coding sequence is TGTGCCAGCTCACCATCGGGGGAGAAGTTAAATGAGCAGTTCTTC. Protein sequence: CASSPSGEKLNEQFF.

The chain is built from TRBV19 and TRBJ2-3, with 9 bases lining up with TRBD1. CDR1 is LNHDA, CDR2 SQIVND, per germline (reference sequence). CDR3 length: 18 amino acids. After removal of 5 bases from V and 1 base from J, the junction contained 13 bases not matched to a gene. The CDR3 nucleotides are TGTGCCAGTAGTGACACCTCCGGGACAGGGCTTGGCACAGATACGCAGTATTTT. Translating it yields CASSDTSGTGLGTDTQYF.